The T cell receptor (beta chain) under discussion was sequenced for a study of cytomegalovirus exposure and HLA in healthy donors (dated by TCRdb to between 2016 and 2019). For context, the study as a whole: An earlier analysis of roughly 630 of the donors reported more than 250 Gb of sequence data and about 100 million unique TCR beta sequences from roughly 200 million T cells. An early release covering roughly 640 HLA-typed donors comprised 250 to 350 gigabases of sequencing data and roughly 86 million unique TCR sequences. The genetic ancestry cluster associated with self-reported Caucasian donors included around 76% of the roughly 390 genotyped donors. The study aimed to test whether cataloging public T cell receptors could reveal signatures of past pathogen exposure. Using immunosequencing, the study profiled T cell repertoires from 550 to 750 subjects and related those repertoires to cytomegalovirus serostatus. Besides the first cohort of more than 650 subjects, a separate validation cohort made up of roughly 120 different subjects was used. To predict cytomegalovirus infection status, the study brought together high-throughput TCR immunosequencing, statistical association of individual TCRs with disease status, and machine learning. A later analysis re-examined previously published TCR beta repertoires from several hundred donors and added high-resolution HLA genotyping to investigate patterns of TCR occurrence. In the later analysis, no new phenotypic data were used to find candidate immune exposures; instead, reliance was placed on TCR beta sequences and their occurrence across donors. To decide whether each TCR beta V gene segment behaved as functional or pseudogenic, an earlier analysis of some 600 of the donors relied on high-throughput TCR beta sequencing. Donor age, sex, ethnicity and CMV serostatus were collected together with the repertoire data. Genome-wide SNP genotypes for about 55% of the 666 donors were used in a later genetic analysis, which treated that subset as a discovery cohort. All discovery cohort repertoires had been generated using a single sequencing platform. Class I and class II HLA loci were covered by the typing at four-digit resolution. Typing coverage varied by locus: 629-630 donors for A, B, C, DRB1 and DQB1; around 560 for DQA1; approximately 610 for DPA1; around 490 for DPB1. Several DR-DQ haplotypes were treated as single units for association and clustering because of strong linkage in the cohort. On average, around 240,000 unique TCR beta nucleotide sequences were sequenced per donor among roughly 430 genotyped donors of the cohort, with roughly 18% of those sequences being non-productive.

The CDR3 runs 14 residues from the cysteine to the phenylalanine. Solely the CDR3 DNA is kept, with 42 bases framed from the first base. CDR1 and CDR2, looked up from the germline V gene (reference sequence), are MNHEY and SMNVEV. V is clipped by 0 bases and J by 8 bases, and the sequence between their germline boundaries is 13 bases long. Results and caveats for the whole study, not just this receptor: While some public TCRs were present in many individuals, most TCR sequences turned up only very rarely across donors. Linkage disequilibrium might explain the correlated functional status among segregating V segments, but an unknown experimental factor could not be ruled out. A group of highly shared sequence variants was considered likely to be a technical artifact of the sequencing pipeline. The cohort was sequenced for TCR beta chains only, and without alpha or paired-chain data the features that could be detected were limited. A later analysis found that TCR association rates varied across HLA loci, with DRB1 alleles showing the most associated TCRs and HLA-C alleles the fewest. Assigning TCR associations to individual alleles was difficult when HLA alleles, especially DR and DQ, strongly co-occurred. Most CMV-associated TCR beta chains appeared to be HLA-restricted in a later analysis, and the HLA associations seemed to be driven largely by CMV exposure. For the cohort, immune exposure information was limited to CMV serostatus. HLA typing was unavailable for some donors at each locus, so association tests used only the typed subset. A later genetic analysis reported fewer N-insertions in productive TCRs among donors in an Asian-associated ancestry cluster than the 666-donor mean. The study gave a list of some 150 TCR beta chains associated with cytomegalovirus. A further reported finding was that TCR beta sequences accurately predicted the HLA-A and HLA-B alleles for most subjects in the first cohort. The classifier was reported to diagnose cytomegalovirus status with high specificity and sensitivity in both the original and validation cohorts. Because the 87-base-pair reads could not distinguish some IMGT-functional V segments, including TRBV6-2 and TRBV6-3, those segments were excluded. An association between a missense DCLRE1C variant and V-gene and J-gene trimming of TCR beta chains was found in a later genetic analysis and replicated in an independent cohort. A few of the identified cytomegalovirus-associated TCR beta chains were confirmed in vitro to be specific for cytomegalovirus antigens. According to the authors, the approach could potentially be generalized to other disease states and immunological phenotypes. Sequencing depth was assumed to be roughly uniform across donors in the presence/absence analyses, though that assumption may not hold. An earlier analysis of approximately 590 of the donors showed that most TCR beta V segments appeared in productive rearrangements either about 87% or about 30% of the time, which broadly matched IMGT annotations. In a later analysis, 16,951 TCR beta sequences were associated with specific HLA alleles at a false discovery rate of 0.05. A later analysis found that HLA-associated TCR beta chains were more clonally expanded and had lower generation probabilities than equally common non-associated chains. Because counts were too low, some 17 rarely observed V segments, including chromosome 9 orphons, were left out of the earlier analysis of several hundred of the donors. A later analysis reported that several top co-occurrence clusters appeared linked to parvovirus B19, influenza, CMV and Epstein-Barr virus.

The method behind the library was the immunoSEQ multiplex PCR assay. For the multiplex PCR, a mixture combining 60 forward primers for TCR Vbeta segments and 13 reverse primers for TCR Jbeta segments was used. The CDR3 region of rearranged TCR beta genes was amplified from genomic DNA with a multiplex PCR assay. The Illumina HiSeq System was used to sequence the amplified TCR beta libraries as 87-base-pair reads. Per the authors' processing: A later analysis tallied around 87 million unique TCR beta chains across the 660 or so repertoires, and around 12 million of those chains were shared by two or more donors. To remove PCR and sequencing errors, raw reads were error-corrected and collapsed into unique sequences using a nearest-neighbor algorithm that merged closely related sequences. CDR3 sequences were aligned to IMGT reference sequences to assign V, D and J gene segments. For a sequence to be retained, at least a six-nucleotide match to both a V gene segment and a J gene segment was required. A rearrangement counted as productive if the CDR3 had no stop codons and remained in frame with V and J, and every other rearrangement counted as non-productive. Following IMGT convention, CDR3 was defined as the stretch from the second conserved V-encoded cysteine to the conserved J-encoded phenylalanine. The earlier analysis of about 500 of the donors excluded sequences that lacked an unambiguous match to a single V gene segment. In an earlier analysis of 450 to 700 of the donors, V segments were called functional above 56.7% productive rearrangements and were called segregating when the between-donor standard deviation exceeded 5%. A statistical classification framework was developed to diagnose cytomegalovirus status using the catalog of TCR beta chain sequences. In a later analysis, V and J genes were assigned by comparing TCR nucleotide sequences against IMGT/GENE-DB human TR gene sequences. The TCRdist pipeline was used in a later analysis to assign CDR3 sequences and most-parsimonious VDJ recombination scenarios. In a later analysis, each TCR beta chain was defined by its CDR3 amino acid sequence together with its V-gene family, and reads without a unique V-gene family were excluded. To address suspected cross-contamination and a sequencing artifact, a later analysis removed 592 highly shared, low-generation-probability nucleotide sequences. In a later analysis, a clonal expansion index was calculated for each public chain from normalized within-repertoire ranks of inferred template counts. A later analysis computed generation probabilities with a VDJ recombination model fitted to out-of-frame rearrangements, and checked the results against IGoR. In a later analysis, hypergeometric tests were used to score TCR-TCR, TCR-HLA and TCR-CMV co-occurrence, with a repertoire-size bias correction applied to TCR pairs. To estimate false discovery rates, a later analysis permuted the HLA or CMV assignments 20 times. In a later analysis, co-occurring TCRs were grouped with DBSCAN, and TCRdist sequence similarity was added when clustering was performed within HLA-allele-positive subsets. Co-occurrence clustering excluded repertoires with fewer than 30,000 or more than 120,000 public chains, plus five with anomalous nucleotide sharing. TCRdb took this table from immuneACCESS and kept in-frame rearrangements with V and J called. Such tables lack part of the clones; where checked against another copy, unresolved V genes explain under half of the gap, and the rest is unexplained. V, J and clone size reflect that table, while D and trimming were determined from the DNA. For this sample the table gives 100,000 or so clones, of which roughly 70% were detected only once. Clones ranked in the top ten supply more than 9% of the sample.

The cohort comprised 550 to 700 healthy bone marrow donors. Cohort members were all nominally healthy when sampled, although unrecorded immune exposures were likely present. The donor tested CMV seronegative and was one of the 352 seronegative cohort members. A peripheral blood sample was provided by each donor, and peripheral blood mononuclear cells were used for TCR beta sequencing. Genomic DNA extraction from the blood cell samples was performed with the Qiagen DNeasy Blood Extraction Kit. Comments on this clone: This receptor's antigen is unknown. One base away there is no much larger clone; base qualities are not given.

The rearranged chain carries TRBV27 and TRBJ1-2; TRBD1 is perhaps the D gene, given 5 matching bases. Sequencing was performed on PBMCs. The receptor was derived from a man aged 50-60 years in good health and CMV-seronegative. The CDR3 reads as follows: CASSLSSGVRGYTF. The DNA is TGTGCCAGCAGTTTATCTTCGGGGGTACGCGGCTACACCTTC.